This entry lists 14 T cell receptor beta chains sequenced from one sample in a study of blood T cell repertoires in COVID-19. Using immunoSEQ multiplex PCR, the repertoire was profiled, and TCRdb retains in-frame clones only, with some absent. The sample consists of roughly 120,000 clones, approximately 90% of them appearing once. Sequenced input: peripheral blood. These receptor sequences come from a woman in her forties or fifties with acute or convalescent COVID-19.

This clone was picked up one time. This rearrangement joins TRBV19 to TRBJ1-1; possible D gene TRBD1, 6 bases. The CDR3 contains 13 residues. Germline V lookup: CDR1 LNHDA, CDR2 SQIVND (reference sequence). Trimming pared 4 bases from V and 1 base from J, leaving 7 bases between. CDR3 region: CASSTTGNTEAFF. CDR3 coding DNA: TGTGCCAGTAGTACGACAGGGAACACTGAAGCTTTCTTT.

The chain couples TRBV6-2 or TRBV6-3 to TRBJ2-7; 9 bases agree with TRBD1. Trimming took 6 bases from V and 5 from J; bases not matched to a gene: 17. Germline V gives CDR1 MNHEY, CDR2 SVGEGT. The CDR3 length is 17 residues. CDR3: CASSLERDRGLWDEQYF. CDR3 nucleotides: TGTGCCAGCAGCCTTGAGCGAGACAGGGGGTTATGGGACGAGCAGTACTTC.

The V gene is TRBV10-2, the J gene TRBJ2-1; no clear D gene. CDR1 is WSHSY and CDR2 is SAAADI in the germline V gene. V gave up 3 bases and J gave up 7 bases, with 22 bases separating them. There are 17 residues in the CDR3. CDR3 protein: CASSDPLTEKLENEQFF. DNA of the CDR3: TGCGCCAGCAGTGACCCCCTGACGGAGAAGCTGGAGAATGAGCAGTTCTTC.

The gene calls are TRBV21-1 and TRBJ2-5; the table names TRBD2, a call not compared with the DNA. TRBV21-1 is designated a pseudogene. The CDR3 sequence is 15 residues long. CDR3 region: CARNSRLAGGATQYF. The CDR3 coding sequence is TGTGCCAGAAATTCCCGACTAGCGGGGGGGGCGACCCAGTACTTC.

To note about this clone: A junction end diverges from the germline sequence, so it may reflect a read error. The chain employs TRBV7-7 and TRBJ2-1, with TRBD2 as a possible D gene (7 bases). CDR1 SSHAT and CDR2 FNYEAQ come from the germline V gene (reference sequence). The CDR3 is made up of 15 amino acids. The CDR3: CASSLGAGEGNEQFF. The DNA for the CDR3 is TGTGCTAGCAGCTTGGGGGCGGGAGAGGGCAATGAGCAGTTCTTC.

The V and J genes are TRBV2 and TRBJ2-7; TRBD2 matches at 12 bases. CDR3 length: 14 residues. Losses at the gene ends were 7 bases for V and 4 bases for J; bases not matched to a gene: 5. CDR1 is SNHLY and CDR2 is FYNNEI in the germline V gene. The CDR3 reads CASKPGLAGYEQYF. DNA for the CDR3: TGTGCCAGCAAACCGGGACTAGCGGGTTACGAGCAGTACTTC. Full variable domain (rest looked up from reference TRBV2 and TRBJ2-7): EPEVTQTPSHQVTQMGQEVILRCVPISNHLYFYWYRQILGQKVEFLVSFYNNEISEKSEIFDDQFSVERPDGSNFTLKIRSTKLEDSAMYFCASKPGLAGYEQYFGPGTRLTVT.

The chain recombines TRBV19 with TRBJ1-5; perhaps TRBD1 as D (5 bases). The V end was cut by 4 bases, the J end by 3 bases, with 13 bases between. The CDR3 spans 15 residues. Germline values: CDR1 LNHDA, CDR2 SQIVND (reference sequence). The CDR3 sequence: CASSTQGVLNQPQHF. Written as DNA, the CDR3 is TGTGCCAGTAGTACTCAAGGGGTCCTCAATCAGCCCCAGCATTTT.

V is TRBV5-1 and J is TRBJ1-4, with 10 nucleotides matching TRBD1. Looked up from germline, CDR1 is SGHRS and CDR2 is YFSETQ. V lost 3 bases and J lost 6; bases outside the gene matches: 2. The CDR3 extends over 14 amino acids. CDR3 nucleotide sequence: TGCGCCAGCAGCTGGGGGACAGGGGATGAAAAACTGTTTTTT. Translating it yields CASSWGTGDEKLFF. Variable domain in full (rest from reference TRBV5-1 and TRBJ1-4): KAGVTQTPRYLIKTRGQQVTLSCSPISGHRSVSWYQQTPGQGLQFLFEYFSETQRNKGNFPGRFSGRQFSNSRSEMNVSTLELGDSALYLCASSWGTGDEKLFFGSGTQLSVL.

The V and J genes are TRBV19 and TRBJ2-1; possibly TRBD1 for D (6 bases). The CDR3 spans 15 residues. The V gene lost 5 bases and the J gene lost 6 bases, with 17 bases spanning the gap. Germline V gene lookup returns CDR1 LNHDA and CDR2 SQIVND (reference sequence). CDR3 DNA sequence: TGTGCCAGTAGTCTCAACGGACAGTTTGGCAATGAGCAGTTCTTC. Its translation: CASSLNGQFGNEQFF.

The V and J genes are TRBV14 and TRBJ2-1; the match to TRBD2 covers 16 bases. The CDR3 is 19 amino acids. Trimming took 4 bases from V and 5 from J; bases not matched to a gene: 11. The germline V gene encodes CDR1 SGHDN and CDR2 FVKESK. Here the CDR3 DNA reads TGTGCCAGCAGCCCTCTTCCGGGACTAGCGGGGGGGCCCGACAATGAGCAGTTCTTC. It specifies CASSPLPGLAGGPDNEQFF.

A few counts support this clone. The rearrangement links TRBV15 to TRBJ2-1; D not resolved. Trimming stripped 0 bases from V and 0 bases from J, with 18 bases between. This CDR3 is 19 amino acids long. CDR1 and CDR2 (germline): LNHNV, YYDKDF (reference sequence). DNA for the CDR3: TGTGCCACCAGCAGAGAAATGGCCTTCCCGAACAGCTCCTACAATGAGCAGTTCTTC. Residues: CATSREMAFPNSSYNEQFF.

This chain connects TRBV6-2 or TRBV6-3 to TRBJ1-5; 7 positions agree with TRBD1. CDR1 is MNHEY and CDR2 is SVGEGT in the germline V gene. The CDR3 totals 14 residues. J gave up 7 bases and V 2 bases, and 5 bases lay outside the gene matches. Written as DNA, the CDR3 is TGTGCCAGCAGTTACGGAAACAGGGGACAGCCCCAGCATTTT. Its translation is CASSYGNRGQPQHF.

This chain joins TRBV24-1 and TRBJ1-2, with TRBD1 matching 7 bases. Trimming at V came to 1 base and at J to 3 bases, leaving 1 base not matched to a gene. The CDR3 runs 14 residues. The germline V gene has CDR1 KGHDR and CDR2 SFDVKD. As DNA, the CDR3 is TGTGCCACCAGTGATTTCGGACAGGACTATGGCTACACCTTC. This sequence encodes CATSDFGQDYGYTF.

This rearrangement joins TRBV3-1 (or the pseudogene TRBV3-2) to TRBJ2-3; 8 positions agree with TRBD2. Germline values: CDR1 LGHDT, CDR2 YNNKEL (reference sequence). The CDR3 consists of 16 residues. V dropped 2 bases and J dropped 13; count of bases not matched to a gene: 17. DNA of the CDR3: TGTGCCAGCAGCCAATTTTCCGCGGGAGGATATTTTGAGGAGTATTTT. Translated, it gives CASSQFSAGGYFEEYF.